This T cell receptor beta chain comes out of a study of T-cell memory formation after mild COVID-19. Study results and caveats: Cross-reactive memory appears to have joined, as suggested by some responding clones showing up in pre-infection memory.

Sample barcodes and UMIs were carried by the TCR alpha and TCR beta cDNA libraries that 5'RACE generated with constant-segment primers. TCRdb re-called the 5' RACE reads through MiXCR, storing one row per CDR3 protein. Altogether more than 150,000 distinct CDR3 sequences are present, more than 9% being singletons, with the ten largest covering approximately 3.8%. With regard to this clonotype: The antigen is unknown.

This CDR3 region has 12 residues. CDR1 is PRHDT, CDR2 FYEKMQ, per germline (reference sequence). J lost 12 bases, V lost 4 bases, and 8 bases had no gene match. The sequencing input was PBMCs or a T cell subset sorted from them (not recorded which). The TCR was taken from a man between 18 and 29 years old who had mild COVID-19 (a few samples of this study predate the infection). Cell type and time point are not known. The chain uses TRBV13 and TRBJ2-5; 7 nucleotides align to TRBD1. CDR3 nucleotide sequence: TGTGCCAGCAGCTCATACAGGGGTAGGGAGTACTTC. Its translation: CASSSYRGREYF.